The next 14 T cell receptor beta chains were all read from a single sample in a study of cytomegalovirus exposure and HLA in healthy donors. The PCR was carried out with 60 Vbeta primers and 13 Jbeta primers. Sequencing used immunoSEQ multiplex PCR; TCRdb keeps in-frame clones, though not all of them. The sample includes more than 85,000 clones, over 70% of them seen just once. Specimen: PBMCs. The receptors here all came from a man in his forties in good health and CMV-seronegative.

This chain links TRBV18 with TRBJ2-7; TRBD2 is a possible D gene (6 bases). The ends were cut back, 3 bases at V and 3 bases at J, with 12 bases in the middle. CDR3 length: 14 residues. Per the germline V gene, CDR1 is KGHSH and CDR2 is LQKENI. This chain's CDR3 is CASSPSGLNYEQYF. CDR3 in DNA: TGTGCCAGCTCACCCAGCGGGCTTAACTACGAGCAGTACTTC.

J is TRBJ1-2 and V is TRBV5-6, with 7 bases identical to TRBD1. The V and J ends lost 4 bases and 5 bases, in that order; junction bases with no gene match: 5. CDR1 is SGHDT, CDR2 YYEEEE, per germline. CDR3 length: 13 residues. The CDR3 region is CASSEQGPYGYTF. The CDR3 DNA sequence: TGTGCCAGCAGCGAACAGGGGCCATATGGCTACACCTTC.

The rearrangement uses TRBV27 and TRBJ2-5; the match to TRBD1 covers 10 bases. Germline CDR1 MNHEY, CDR2 SMNVEV (reference sequence). The CDR3 totals 12 residues. V shed 4 bases and J 9 bases; nucleotides not matched to a gene: 2. CDR3 in amino acids: CASSYDRGPQYF. The CDR3 coding sequence is TGTGCCAGCAGTTACGACAGGGGGCCCCAGTACTTC.

The chain uses TRBV6-7 and TRBJ2-5; 7 bases match TRBD1. TRBV6-7 is annotated as an ORF whose role is uncertain. The V and J ends lost 6 bases and 0 bases, in that order; junction bases with no gene match: 16. The CDR3 is 18 amino acids. Written as DNA, the CDR3 is TGTGCCAGCAGGGCGGACAGGACTGATCAACGGTACCAAGAGACCCAGTACTTC. Residues: CASRADRTDQRYQETQYF.

The chain is built from TRBV19 and TRBJ2-1, with D maybe TRBD1 (5 bases). V lost 5 bases and J lost 4, with 6 bases in between. The CDR3 contains 12 residues. The germline V gene has CDR1 LNHDA and CDR2 SQIVND (reference sequence). The CDR3 spells CASSQGYNEQFF. The CDR3 DNA reads as TGTGCCAGTAGTCAGGGTTACAATGAGCAGTTCTTC.

Written as DNA, the CDR3 is TGTGCCAGTAGATCCCCAGTGGGACAGGGGTGGCATGGCTACACCTTC. The encoded protein is CASRSPVGQGWHGYTF. The chain links TRBV19 to TRBJ1-2, with TRBD1 matching 10 bases. CDR1 is LNHDA, CDR2 SQIVND, per germline (reference sequence). This CDR3 has 16 amino acids. The trim removed 6 bases at V and 6 bases at J, leaving 13 bases unmatched.

This chain joins TRBV18 and TRBJ2-4; D perhaps matches TRBD1 (6 bases). V lost 6 bases to trimming and J lost 0 bases, with 15 bases between them. Germline V gene sequence: CDR1 KGHSH, CDR2 LQKENI. CDR3 length equals 16 residues. The chain's CDR3 is CASSHQDSLAKNIQYF. The DNA of the CDR3 is TGTGCCAGCTCCCATCAGGACAGCCTAGCCAAAAACATTCAGTACTTC.

The V gene is TRBV9, the J gene TRBJ2-2, with TRBD1 identical over 8 bases. The CDR3 has 16 amino acids. The trim removed 3 bases at V and 3 bases at J, leaving 7 bases unmatched. Germline V gene data show CDR1 as SGDLS and CDR2 as YYNGEE. CDR3 nucleotides: TGTGCCAGCAGCGCCCCAGGGGGCCTTGACACCGGGGAGCTGTTTTTT. Amino acid sequence: CASSAPGGLDTGELFF.

V is TRBV10-1 and J is TRBJ2-3; 8 bases line up with TRBD1. With 0 bases clipped from V and 4 bases from J, the junction kept 3 bases outside the gene matches. Germline V lookup: CDR1 WNHNN, CDR2 SYGVQD (reference sequence). This CDR3 comprises 15 residues. Here the CDR3 reads CASSESKDRADTQYF. The CDR3 bases are TGCGCCAGCAGTGAGTCTAAGGACAGGGCAGATACGCAGTATTTT.

V gene TRBV5-1 combines with J gene TRBJ2-5; 11 bases match TRBD2. Germline assignment: CDR1 SGHRS and CDR2 YFSETQ. This CDR3 has 16 amino acids. V was pared by 0 bases and J by 5 bases, with 6 bases of the junction left unmatched. CDR3 coding DNA: TGCGCCAGCAGCTTGGATAGCGGGGGGGCCGGGGAGACCCAGTACTTC. The encoded protein is CASSLDSGGAGETQYF.

V is TRBV29-1 and J is TRBJ1-5; 7 nucleotides align to TRBD1. V was clipped by 6 bases and J by 4 bases; unmatched bases: 3. The CDR3 is made up of 12 amino acids. Germline V gene sequence: CDR1 SQVTM, CDR2 ANQGSEA. CDR3 in amino acids: CSVGQENQPQHF. In DNA, the CDR3 is TGCAGCGTCGGACAGGAAAATCAGCCCCAGCATTTT. Full variable domain (outside the CDR3, taken from reference TRBV29-1 and TRBJ1-5): SAVISQKPSRDICQRGTSLTIQCQVDSQVTMMFWYRQQPGQSLTLIATANQGSEATYESGFVIDKFPISRPNLTFSTLTVSNMSPEDSSIYLCSVGQENQPQHFGDGTRLSIL.

V usage is TRBV28 and J usage is TRBJ2-7; TRBD2 matches at 12 bases. With V trimmed by 6 bases and J by 0 bases, 9 bases remained unmatched. In germline, CDR1 is MDHEN, CDR2 SYDVKM. The CDR3 covers 17 residues. In nucleotides, the CDR3 is TGTGCCAGCAGGAGACTAGCGGGAGCCACTAGCTCCTACGAGCAGTACTTC. This gives the protein CASRRLAGATSSYEQYF.

The chain recombines TRBV6-5 with TRBJ1-3; D uncertain. Trimming shortened V by 6 bases and J by 0 bases, and 9 bases separated the two germline ends. The germline gives CDR1 MNHEY, CDR2 SVGAGI. The CDR3 runs 14 residues. This chain's CDR3 is CASREQYSGNTIYF. In DNA, the CDR3 is TGTGCCAGCAGAGAACAGTACTCTGGAAACACCATATATTTT.

This chain links TRBV20-1 with TRBJ2-1; 10 bases match TRBD2. The germline V gene encodes CDR1 DFQATT and CDR2 SNEGSKA (reference sequence). V was pared by 8 bases and J by 11 bases, with 6 bases of the junction left unmatched. This CDR3 has 11 residues. CDR3: CSPVAGGKQFF. The CDR3 bases are TGCAGTCCCGTAGCGGGAGGTAAGCAGTTCTTC.